This T cell receptor beta chain was retrieved from a study of T cell changes during pregnancy in multiple sclerosis. Some clones are missing from TCRdb's copy, which holds only in-frame ones; the method was immunoSEQ multiplex PCR. Of about 73,000 clones in the sample, around 94% were seen once. The sample holds a few counts of this clone. The CDR3 has 12 residues. The germline V and J ends were trimmed by 5 bases and 9 bases, with 11 bases remaining between them. Germline loops: CDR1 KGHSH, CDR2 LQKENI. This sequence originates from a female donor in good health, enrolled as a control in a pregnancy study. The sequences come from peripheral blood, collected in the third trimester of pregnancy. The genes are TRBV18 and TRBJ2-1; a possible D gene is TRBD2 (5 bases). CDR3 sequence reads: CASSASSSEQFF. In DNA form, the CDR3 reads TGTGCCAGCTCAGCGTCTAGCTCTGAGCAGTTCTTC.